The 23 T cell receptor beta chains in this list originate from one sample, sequenced in a study of metastatic and nonmetastatic thyroid tumors (dated by TCRdb to the early 2020s). Before undergoing thyroid surgery, none of the patients had been given any kind of treatment. Library preparation was by PCR. The sample was run on an Illumina HiSeq 4000. TCRdb itself trimmed the public reads at Q25 with fastp, ran MiXCR and retained productive beta chains. Counted in this sample were 5,100 or so clones; approximately 26% of them appeared once. The biggest ten clones account for more than 25% of the sample. The specimen was adjacent normal tissue. These receptors were obtained from a female donor with papillary thyroid cancer or a benign thyroid nodule (not recorded which). Some clones in this sample may be carry-over from other donors' samples.

This clone is large in the sample. J is TRBJ2-7 and V is TRBV11-1; D perhaps matches TRBD1 (6 bases). The germline gives CDR1 SGHAT, CDR2 FQDESV (reference sequence). Trimming cost V 0 bases and J 2 bases, with 8 bases left between them. This CDR3 has 14 amino acids. The CDR3 spells CASSLATGTYEQYF. The CDR3 DNA sequence: TGTGCCAGCAGCTTAGCAACAGGGACCTACGAGCAGTACTTC.

The sample holds a few counts of this clone. This rearrangement joins TRBV2 to TRBJ2-7, with TRBD1 identical over 8 bases. V was clipped by 5 bases and J by 1 base; unmatched bases: 4. The CDR3 runs to 14 residues. Germline-derived CDR1 and CDR2 are SNHLY and FYNNEI. DNA for the CDR3: TGTGCCAGCAGTATAGGACAGGGTTCCTACGAGCAGTACTTC. Translation gives CASSIGQGSYEQYF.

The V gene is TRBV20-1, the J gene TRBJ1-2; 8 bases fit TRBD1. CDR3 length equals 15 residues. V shed 7 bases and J 2 bases; nucleotides not matched to a gene: 12. CDR1 is DFQATT, CDR2 SNEGSKA, per germline (reference sequence). CDR3 in amino acids: CSVHPTQGANYGYTF. CDR3 bases: TGCAGTGTCCATCCTACTCAGGGGGCAAACTATGGCTACACCTTC.

This chain uses TRBV7-6 with TRBJ2-3; 7 bases line up with TRBD2. V dropped 5 bases and J dropped 4; count of bases not matched to a gene: 12. The CDR3 loop spans 16 amino acids. Germline values: CDR1 SGHVS, CDR2 FNYEAQ. CDR3 sequence reads: CASSPPESGIADTQYF. In DNA form, the CDR3 reads TGTGCCAGCAGCCCCCCAGAGAGCGGGATAGCAGATACGCAGTATTTT. Together with reference TRBV7-6 and TRBJ2-3, the CDR3 gives the full variable domain: GAGVSQSPRYKVTKRGQDVALRCDPISGHVSLYWYRQALGQGPEFLTYFNYEAQQDKSGLPNDRFSAERPEGSISTLTIQRTEQRDSAMYRCASSPPESGIADTQYFGPGTRLTVL.

This clone was picked up many times. This chain joins TRBV20-1 and TRBJ2-7; 9 bases match TRBD1. CDR1 is DFQATT, CDR2 SNEGSKA, per germline (reference sequence). CDR3 length: 17 amino acids. V shed 3 bases and J 4 bases; nucleotides not matched to a gene: 16. CDR3 nucleotides: TGCAGTGCTAGGGGGGTTGGGAGAGGACAGGGGATTTACGAGCAGTACTTC. This encodes CSARGVGRGQGIYEQYF.

Sample share makes this clone hyperexpanded. The J gene is TRBJ2-7, the V gene TRBV7-2; 7 positions agree with TRBD1. The CDR3 is made up of 15 amino acids. In germline, CDR1 is SGHTA, CDR2 FQGNSA. J was trimmed by 0 bases and V by 3 bases; bases with no gene match: 5. CDR3 protein: CASSFRDSLSYEQYF. CDR3 bases: TGTGCCAGCAGCTTCCGGGACAGCCTCTCCTACGAGCAGTACTTC.

J is TRBJ1-3 and V is TRBV19; possible D gene TRBD1, 6 bases. This CDR3 region has 15 residues. Trimming removed 3 bases at V and 2 bases at J, with 11 bases between. Germline CDR1 is LNHDA and CDR2 is SQIVND (reference sequence). The CDR3 loop is CASSMRSGAGNTIYF. The CDR3 DNA reads as TGTGCCAGTAGTATGAGGTCAGGGGCTGGAAACACCATATATTTT.

The chain is built from TRBV13 and TRBJ2-7; D gene unclear. This CDR3 is 13 amino acids long. Trimming took 5 bases from V and 5 from J, leaving 13 bases between them. Germline CDR1 PRHDT, CDR2 FYEKMQ (reference sequence). The DNA for the CDR3 is TGTGCCAGCAGCCATAGAAGAAGGGACGAGCAGTACTTC. Translating it yields CASSHRRRDEQYF.

This clone was picked up many times. The chain is built from TRBV20-1 and TRBJ2-5; the D gene could be TRBD1 or TRBD2 (6 bases each). Germline values: CDR1 DFQATT, CDR2 SNEGSKA (reference sequence). This CDR3 region has 13 residues. V was cut by 3 bases and J by 0 bases, with 8 bases left in between. CDR3 sequence reads: CSASRGHQETQYF. Written as DNA, the CDR3 is TGCAGTGCTAGTCGGGGGCACCAAGAGACCCAGTACTTC.

This clone was seen repeatedly, ten times or more. This rearrangement joins TRBV20-1 to TRBJ2-3; 10 bases fit TRBD2. Germline V lookup: CDR1 DFQATT, CDR2 SNEGSKA (reference sequence). The V gene end was trimmed by 0 bases and the J gene end by 3 bases; junction bases not matched to a gene: 9. The CDR3 sequence is 17 residues long. The DNA of the CDR3 is TGCAGTGCTAGAGACCTTTCCGGGACTAGCGAGACAGATACGCAGTATTTT. Protein sequence: CSARDLSGTSETDTQYF.

This clone was counted a few times. The genes are TRBV6-1 and TRBJ2-1, with D hard to call. Per the germline V gene, CDR1 is MNHNS and CDR2 is SASEGT. The CDR3 consists of 15 residues. V gave up 1 base and J gave up 0 bases, with 7 bases separating them. For the CDR3, the DNA is TGTGCCAGCAGTGAAGAGTGGGACTCCTACAATGAGCAGTTCTTC. This translates into CASSEEWDSYNEQFF.

By frequency in the sample, this clone is large. The V gene is TRBV2, the J gene TRBJ1-2; TRBD1 is a possible D gene (6 bases). V lost 5 bases to trimming and J lost 5 bases, with 9 bases between them. Germline CDR1 and CDR2: SNHLY and FYNNEI. The CDR3 extends over 12 amino acids. In DNA, the CDR3 is TGTGCCAGCAGTAATCAGGGGTATGGCTACACCTTC. Amino acid sequence: CASSNQGYGYTF.

V usage is TRBV5-1 and J usage is TRBJ2-1, with 7 bases that match TRBD1. The J segment lost 6 bases and the V segment lost 2 bases, leaving 14 bases of the junction unmatched. Germline loops: CDR1 SGHRS, CDR2 YFSETQ. The CDR3 has 17 residues. In DNA form, the CDR3 reads TGCGCCAGCAGCTTCCTGACAGGGCTTATAGGTGGCAATGAGCAGTTCTTC. As protein: CASSFLTGLIGGNEQFF.

J is TRBJ1-4 and V is TRBV18, with 9 bases matching TRBD1. The CDR3 is made up of 16 amino acids. J gave up 3 bases and V 5 bases, and 7 bases lay outside the gene matches. Per germline, CDR1 KGHSH and CDR2 LQKENI. In nucleotides, the CDR3 is TGTGCCAGCTCATCCGGACAGGGGAGGGCTAATGAAAAACTGTTTTTT. This encodes CASSSGQGRANEKLFF.

The genes are TRBV5-1 and TRBJ2-1; D is perhaps TRBD1 or TRBD2 (5 bases each). This CDR3 comprises 17 residues. V was pared by 0 bases and J by 4 bases, with 17 bases between. The germline gives CDR1 SGHRS, CDR2 YFSETQ. CDR3 DNA sequence: TGCGCCAGCAGCTTGGAGGGGAGTTTTAGGGGATACAATGAGCAGTTCTTC. As protein: CASSLEGSFRGYNEQFF. Looking up the rest from reference TRBV5-1 and TRBJ2-1 gives the full variable domain: KAGVTQTPRYLIKTRGQQVTLSCSPISGHRSVSWYQQTPGQGLQFLFEYFSETQRNKGNFPGRFSGRQFSNSRSEMNVSTLELGDSALYLCASSLEGSFRGYNEQFFGPGTRLTVL.

This clone has a count of ten or more. CDR3 sequence reads: CASKQHSSYNSPLHF. CDR3 in DNA: TGTGCCAGCAAACAACACAGCTCCTATAATTCACCCCTCCACTTT. The genes are TRBV28 and TRBJ1-6, with D hard to call. The CDR3 sequence is 15 residues long. Germline CDR1 reads MDHEN; CDR2 reads SYDVKM. The germline V and J ends were trimmed by 7 bases and 0 bases, with 10 bases remaining between them.

This chain joins TRBV6-1 and TRBJ2-7, with 8 nucleotides matching TRBD1. The CDR3 length is 14 residues. V lost 5 bases and J lost 4; bases outside the gene matches: 7. CDR1 and CDR2 (germline): MNHNS, SASEGT. In DNA form, the CDR3 reads TGTGCCAGCAGTACCTCGGACAGGGCGTACGAGCAGTACTTC. Translation: CASSTSDRAYEQYF.

The genes are TRBV7-8 and TRBJ1-1; D uncertain. Trimming pared 0 bases from V and 5 bases from J, leaving 7 bases between. Germline V gene data show CDR1 as SGHVS and CDR2 as FQNEAQ. The CDR3 length is 13 residues. In DNA, the CDR3 is TGTGCCAGCAGCTTAGCGGAGAGGACTGAAGCTTTCTTT. Protein sequence: CASSLAERTEAFF.

The gene calls are TRBV7-3 and TRBJ2-7; 12 bases fit TRBD1. V lost 2 bases and J lost 0; bases outside the gene matches: 5. Germline CDR1 SGHTA, CDR2 FQGTGA. The CDR3 runs to 17 residues. The CDR3 nucleotides read TGTGCCAGCAGCTTAGGGACAGGGGGCCTATCCTCCTACGAGCAGTACTTC. It is translated as CASSLGTGGLSSYEQYF.

In this sample, this clone turned up a few times. The chain couples TRBV3-1 to TRBJ2-7, with 13 bases fitting TRBD2. Germline V gene sequence: CDR1 LGHDT, CDR2 YNNKEL (reference sequence). There are 15 residues in the CDR3. With 2 bases clipped from V and 3 bases from J, the junction kept 1 base outside the gene matches. CDR3 sequence (DNA): TGTGCCAGCAGCCAATGGACTAGCGGGAGCTACGAGCAGTACTTC. Its translation is CASSQWTSGSYEQYF.

This clone was recorded once. A much larger clonotype is one base distant, so this may be a read error. The CDR3 here is CASSLENSYNSPLHF. The DNA for the CDR3 is TGTGCCAGCAGCTTAGAAAATTCTTATAATTCACCCCTCCACTTT. V is TRBV7-6 and J is TRBJ1-6; no reliable D call. CDR1 is SGHVS and CDR2 is FNYEAQ in the germline V gene. This CDR3 has 15 residues. V was cut by 1 base and J by 4 bases, with 8 bases left in between.

The CDR3 is CASSLLGLNNEQFF. The CDR3 DNA follows: TGTGCCAGCAGCTTATTGGGTTTGAACAATGAGCAGTTCTTC. J is TRBJ2-1 and V is TRBV7-9, with D unresolved. Germline V gives CDR1 SEHNR, CDR2 FQNEAQ (reference sequence). V was clipped by 2 bases and J by 5 bases, with 10 bases between them. CDR3 length: 14 residues.

This clone was counted a few times. The chain uses TRBV20-1 and TRBJ1-2, with no clear D. Trimming removed 0 bases at V and 2 bases at J, with 19 bases between. CDR1 is DFQATT and CDR2 is SNEGSKA in the germline V gene (reference sequence). This CDR3 spans 17 amino acids. The CDR3 nucleotides read TGCAGTGCTAGAGATTCTACCACCGACGACCAAAACTATGGCTACACCTTC. It encodes CSARDSTTDDQNYGYTF.